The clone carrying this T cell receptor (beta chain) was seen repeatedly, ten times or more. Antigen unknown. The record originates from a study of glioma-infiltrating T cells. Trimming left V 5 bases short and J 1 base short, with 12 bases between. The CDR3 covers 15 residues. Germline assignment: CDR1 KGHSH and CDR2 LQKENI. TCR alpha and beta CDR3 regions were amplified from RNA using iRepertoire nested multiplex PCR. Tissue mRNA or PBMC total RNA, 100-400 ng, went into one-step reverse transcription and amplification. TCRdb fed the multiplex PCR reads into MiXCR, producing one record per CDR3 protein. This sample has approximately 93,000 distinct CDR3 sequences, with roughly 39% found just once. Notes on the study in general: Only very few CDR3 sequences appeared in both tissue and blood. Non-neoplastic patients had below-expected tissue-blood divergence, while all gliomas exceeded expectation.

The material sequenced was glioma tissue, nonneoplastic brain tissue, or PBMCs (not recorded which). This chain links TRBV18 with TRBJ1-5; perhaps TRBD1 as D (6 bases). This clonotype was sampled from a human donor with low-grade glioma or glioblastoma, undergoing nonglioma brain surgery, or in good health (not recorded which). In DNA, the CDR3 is TGTGCCAGCTCATCGGGACACTTGAGCAATCAGCCCCAGCATTTT. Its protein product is CASSSGHLSNQPQHF.